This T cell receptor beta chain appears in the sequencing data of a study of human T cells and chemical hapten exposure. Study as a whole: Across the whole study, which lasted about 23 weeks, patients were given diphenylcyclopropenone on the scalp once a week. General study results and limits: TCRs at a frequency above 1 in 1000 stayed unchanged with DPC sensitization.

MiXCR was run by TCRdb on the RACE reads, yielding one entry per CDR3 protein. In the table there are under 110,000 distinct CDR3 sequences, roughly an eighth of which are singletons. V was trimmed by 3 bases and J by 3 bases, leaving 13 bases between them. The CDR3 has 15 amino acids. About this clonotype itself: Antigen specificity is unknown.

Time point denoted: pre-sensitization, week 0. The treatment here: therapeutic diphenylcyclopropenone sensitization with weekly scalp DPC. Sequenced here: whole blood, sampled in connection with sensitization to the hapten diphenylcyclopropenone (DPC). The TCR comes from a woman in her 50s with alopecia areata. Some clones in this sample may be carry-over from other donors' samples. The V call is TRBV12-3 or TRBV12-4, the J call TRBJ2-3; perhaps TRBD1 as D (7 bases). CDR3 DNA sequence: TGTGCCAGCAGTTTGGCACAGGGGACTACAGATACGCAGTATTTT. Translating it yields CASSLAQGTTDTQYF.